What follows describes a single TCR beta chain. Its target is not known. The data originate from a study of cytomegalovirus exposure and HLA in healthy donors. At the level of the study: Early on, a data release was issued that held 85 million to 95 million unique TCRs from HLA-typed donors.

Donors had nominal health at sampling but likely had unrecorded immune exposures. Points from the study as a whole: Because they were indistinguishable, some V segments, including TRBV6-2 and TRBV6-3, were excluded.

V gave up 5 bases and J gave up 4 bases, with 15 bases separating them. CDR1 and CDR2 from the germline V gene are SGHVS and FNYEAQ. The CDR3 runs 14 residues. Primers included in the PCR were 60 Vbeta and 13 Jbeta primers. Clones were sequenced by immunoSEQ multiplex PCR, and TCRdb holds only the in-frame ones, with some missing. The sample records 120,000 or so clones, roughly two thirds being singletons. Material for sequencing was PBMCs. The chain links TRBV7-6 to TRBJ2-7, with D possibly TRBD2 on 5 matching bases. The receptor comes from a man aged 25-45 years in good health and CMV-seropositive. The CDR3 DNA reads TGTGCCAGCAGCAGGCAGGAGGTTCGTTACGAGCAGTACTTC. Encoded protein: CASSRQEVRYEQYF. Looking up the rest from reference TRBV7-6 and TRBJ2-7 gives the full variable domain: GAGVSQSPRYKVTKRGQDVALRCDPISGHVSLYWYRQALGQGPEFLTYFNYEAQQDKSGLPNDRFSAERPEGSISTLTIQRTEQRDSAMYRCASSRQEVRYEQYFGPGTRLTVT.